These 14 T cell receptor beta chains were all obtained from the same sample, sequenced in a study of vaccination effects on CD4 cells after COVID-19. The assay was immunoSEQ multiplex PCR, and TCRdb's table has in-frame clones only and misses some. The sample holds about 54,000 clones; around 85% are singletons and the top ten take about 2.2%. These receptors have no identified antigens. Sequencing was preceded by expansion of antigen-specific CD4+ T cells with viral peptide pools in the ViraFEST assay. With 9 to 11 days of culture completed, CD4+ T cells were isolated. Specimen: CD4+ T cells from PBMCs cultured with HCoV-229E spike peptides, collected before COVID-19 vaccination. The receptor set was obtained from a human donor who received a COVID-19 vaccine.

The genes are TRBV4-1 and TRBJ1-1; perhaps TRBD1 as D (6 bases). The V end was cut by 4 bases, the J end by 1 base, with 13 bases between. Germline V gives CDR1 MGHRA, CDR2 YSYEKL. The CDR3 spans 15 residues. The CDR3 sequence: CASSPTTGRNTEAFF. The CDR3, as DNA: TGCGCCAGCAGCCCCACCACAGGGAGGAACACTGAAGCTTTCTTT.

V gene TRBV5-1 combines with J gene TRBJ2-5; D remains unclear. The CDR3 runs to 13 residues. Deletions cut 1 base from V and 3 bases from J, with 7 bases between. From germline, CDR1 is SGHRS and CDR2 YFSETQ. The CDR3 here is CASSLLSEETQYF. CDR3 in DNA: TGCGCCAGCAGCTTGCTCAGCGAAGAGACCCAGTACTTC.

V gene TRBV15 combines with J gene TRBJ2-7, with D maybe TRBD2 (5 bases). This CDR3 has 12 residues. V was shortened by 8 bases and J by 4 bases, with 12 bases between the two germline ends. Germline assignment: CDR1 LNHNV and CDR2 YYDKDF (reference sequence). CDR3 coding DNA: TGTGCCACCCGAACCAGAGGGTACGAGCAGTACGTC. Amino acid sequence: CATRTRGYEQYV.

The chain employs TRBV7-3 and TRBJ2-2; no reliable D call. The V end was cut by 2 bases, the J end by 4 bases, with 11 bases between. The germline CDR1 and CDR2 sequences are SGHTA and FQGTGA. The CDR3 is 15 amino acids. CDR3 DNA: TGTGCCAGCAGCTTAGCTCCAGGATCCACCGGGGAGCTGTTTTTT. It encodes CASSLAPGSTGELFF.

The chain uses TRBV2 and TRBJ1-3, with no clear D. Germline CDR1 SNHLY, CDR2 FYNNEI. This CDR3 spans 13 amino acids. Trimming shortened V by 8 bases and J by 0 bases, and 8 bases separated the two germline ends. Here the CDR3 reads CASGSVSGNTIYF. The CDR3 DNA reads TGTGCCAGCGGGAGTGTCTCTGGAAACACCATATATTTT. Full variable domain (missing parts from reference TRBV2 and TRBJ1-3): EPEVTQTPSHQVTQMGQEVILRCVPISNHLYFYWYRQILGQKVEFLVSFYNNEISEKSEIFDDQFSVERPDGSNFTLKIRSTKLEDSAMYFCASGSVSGNTIYFGEGSWLTVV.

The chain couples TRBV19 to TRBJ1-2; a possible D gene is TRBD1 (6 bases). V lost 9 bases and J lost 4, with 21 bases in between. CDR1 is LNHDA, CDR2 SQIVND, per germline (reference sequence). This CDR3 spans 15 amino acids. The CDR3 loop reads CASRKDSSVVYGYTF. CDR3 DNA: TGTGCCAGCAGGAAGGACAGTTCAGTTGTCTATGGCTACACCTTC.

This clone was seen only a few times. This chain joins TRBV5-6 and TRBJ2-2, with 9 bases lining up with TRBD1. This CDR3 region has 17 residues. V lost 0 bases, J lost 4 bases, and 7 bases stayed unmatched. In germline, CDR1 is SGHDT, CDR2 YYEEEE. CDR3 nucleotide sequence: TGTGCCAGCAGCTTGGAACGGGGGACAGGGATCACCGGGGAGCTGTTTTTT. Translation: CASSLERGTGITGELFF.

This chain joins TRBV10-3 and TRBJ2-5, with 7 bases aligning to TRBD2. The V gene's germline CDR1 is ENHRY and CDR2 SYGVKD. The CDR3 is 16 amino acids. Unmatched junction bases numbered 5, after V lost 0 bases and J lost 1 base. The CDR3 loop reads CAISESGLAAQETQYF. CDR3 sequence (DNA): TGTGCCATCAGTGAGTCAGGGCTAGCGGCCCAAGAGACCCAGTACTTC.

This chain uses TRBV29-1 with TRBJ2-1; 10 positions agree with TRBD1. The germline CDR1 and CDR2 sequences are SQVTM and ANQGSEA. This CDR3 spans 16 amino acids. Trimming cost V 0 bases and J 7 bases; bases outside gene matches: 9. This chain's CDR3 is CSVEDRGTGVRNEQFF. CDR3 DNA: TGCAGCGTTGAAGATAGAGGGACAGGGGTTCGTAATGAGCAGTTCTTC.

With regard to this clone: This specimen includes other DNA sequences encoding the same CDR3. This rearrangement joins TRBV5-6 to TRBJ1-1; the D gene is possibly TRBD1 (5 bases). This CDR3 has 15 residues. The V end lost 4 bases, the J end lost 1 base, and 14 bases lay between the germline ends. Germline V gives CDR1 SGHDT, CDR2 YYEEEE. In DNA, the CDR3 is TGTGCCAGCAGCCGAAGCGGGACGGGGAACACTGAAGCTTTCTTT. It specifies CASSRSGTGNTEAFF.

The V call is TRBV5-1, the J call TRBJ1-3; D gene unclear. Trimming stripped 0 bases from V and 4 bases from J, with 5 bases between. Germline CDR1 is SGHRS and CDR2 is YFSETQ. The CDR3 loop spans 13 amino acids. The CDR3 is CASSLEGGNTIYF. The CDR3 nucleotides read TGCGCCAGCAGCTTGGAGGGCGGAAACACCATATATTTT. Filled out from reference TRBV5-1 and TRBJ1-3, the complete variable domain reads KAGVTQTPRYLIKTRGQQVTLSCSPISGHRSVSWYQQTPGQGLQFLFEYFSETQRNKGNFPGRFSGRQFSNSRSEMNVSTLELGDSALYLCASSLEGGNTIYFGEGSWLTVV.

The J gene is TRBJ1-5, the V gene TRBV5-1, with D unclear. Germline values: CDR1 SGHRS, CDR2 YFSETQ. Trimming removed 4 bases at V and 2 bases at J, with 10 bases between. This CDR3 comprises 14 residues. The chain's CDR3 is CASSLTPGNQPQHF. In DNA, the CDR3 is TGCGCCAGCAGCCTAACGCCGGGCAATCAGCCCCAGCATTTT.

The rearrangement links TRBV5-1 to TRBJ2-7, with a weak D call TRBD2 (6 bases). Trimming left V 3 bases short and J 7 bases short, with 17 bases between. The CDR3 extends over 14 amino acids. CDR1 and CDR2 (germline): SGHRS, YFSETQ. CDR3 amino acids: CASSYGGEGQEQYV. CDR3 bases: TGCGCCAGCAGCTACGGGGGTGAGGGGCAAGAGCAGTACGTC.

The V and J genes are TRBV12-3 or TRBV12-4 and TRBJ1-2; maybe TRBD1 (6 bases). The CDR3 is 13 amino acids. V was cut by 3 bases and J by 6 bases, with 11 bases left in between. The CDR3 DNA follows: TGTGCCAGCAGTTTTTCGGGGGCGGATGGCTACACCTTC. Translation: CASSFSGADGYTF.